This T cell receptor (beta chain) was observed in a study of shared clonotypes between healthy human individuals. This CDR3 is built from 16 residues. Per the germline V gene, CDR1 is SGHRS and CDR2 is YFSETQ. V was clipped by 3 bases and J by 1 base, with 14 bases between them. It was across several immunoSEQ plates that each subset's genomic DNA was evenly split. Sequencing used immunoSEQ multiplex PCR; TCRdb keeps in-frame clones, though not all of them. Counted here are 1 million to 1.3 million clones, around 82% occurring once; the ten biggest clones make up 0.6% to 0.7%. In this sample, this clone turned up a few times.

This chain uses TRBV5-1 with TRBJ2-1; the D call may be TRBD1 or TRBD2 (5 bases each). The TCR was taken from a man in his late teens or twenties in good health. Some clones in this sample may be carry-over from other donors' samples. Sequenced sample: memory CD4+ T cells from PBMCs. Subset reported: CD45RA-negative fraction. The CDR3 DNA is TGCGCCAGCAGCTGGGGGACCGCTTTTTCCTACAATGAGCAGTTCTTC. Translation: CASSWGTAFSYNEQFF.